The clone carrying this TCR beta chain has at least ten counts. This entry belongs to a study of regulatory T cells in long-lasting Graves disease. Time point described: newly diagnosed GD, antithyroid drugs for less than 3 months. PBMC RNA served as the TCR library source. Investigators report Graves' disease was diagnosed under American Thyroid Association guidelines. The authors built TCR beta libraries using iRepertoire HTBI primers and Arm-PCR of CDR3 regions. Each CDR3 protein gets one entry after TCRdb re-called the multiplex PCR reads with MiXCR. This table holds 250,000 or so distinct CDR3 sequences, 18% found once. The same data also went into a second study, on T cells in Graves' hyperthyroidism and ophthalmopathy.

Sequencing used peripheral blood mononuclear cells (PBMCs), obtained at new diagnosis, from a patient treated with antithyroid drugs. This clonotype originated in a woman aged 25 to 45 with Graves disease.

The CDR3 reads CSAGLPGQPQHF. The CDR3 nucleotides are TGCAGCGCGGGCCTCCCCGGGCAGCCCCAGCATTTT. This sequence joins TRBV29-1 and TRBJ1-5; D remains ambiguous. The germline V gene encodes CDR1 SQVTM and CDR2 ANQGSEA. The length of the CDR3 is 12 residues. Trimming stripped 7 bases from V and 7 bases from J, with 14 bases between.